The entry below describes one TCR beta chain. This clonotype was counted a few times. The clone's antigen remains unknown. Base qualities are not at hand, and no much larger clone is one base apart. Library preparation employed PCR. The sequencing machine was an Illumina HiSeq 2500. To normalize quantification of the TCRbeta repertoire, the TCR libraries were built with molecular barcoding that relied on unique molecular identifiers. TCRdb's own reprocessing of the public reads used fastp at Q25 and MiXCR and kept productive beta chains. Each CDR3 protein appears once, grouped with its most common genes and DNA. Across this sample there are some 500,000 distinct CDR3 sequences, with about a sixth seen only once. The ten largest clones represent 3.3% of the sample. As encoded in the germline V gene (reference sequence), CDR1 is DFQATT while CDR2 is SNEGSKA. V loses 3 bases of germline sequence and J loses 5 bases, and the interval between the two ends is 17 bases. Taken from cysteine to phenylalanine, the CDR3 has 14 residues. CDR3 DNA is the only sequence kept; it has 42 bases, read in frame from the first base.

These data originate in a study of T-cell reconstitution after alpha-beta-depleted transplantation in children (TCRdb year 2016). A note on the overall study: The study quantitatively tracked T-cell immune reconstitution after TCRalphabeta/CD19-depleted allogeneic hematopoietic cell transplantation in children using TCR repertoire profiling.

This sample comprised PBMCs from the stem cell graft donor, obtained from the stem cell graft. This TCR came from a human donor who donated a stem cell graft to a child with acute lymphoblastic leukemia. The chain is assembled from TRBV20-1 and TRBJ2-7, and perhaps TRBD2 as D gene, on 6 matching bases. The sequenced DNA: TGCAGTGCTAGGACTCTCGGAGGGGCCCACGAGCAGTACTTC. This gives the protein CSARTLGGAHEQYF.